One sample yielded the 28 T cell receptor beta chains listed below, sequenced in a study of T-cell reconstitution after alpha-beta-depleted transplantation in children. Unique molecular identifiers were incorporated into the prepared TCRbeta library. TCRdb reprocessed the PCR reads via MiXCR and lists one record per CDR3 protein. The sample carries about 980,000 distinct CDR3 sequences, 25% to 30% recorded once. Sequenced here: PBMCs, mostly from graft donor cells, sampled 360 days after TCRalphabeta/CD19-depleted stem cell transplant. These receptor sequences come from a boy less than two years old who had a stem cell transplant for SCID, so the T cells may come from the graft donor.

This clonotype was observed at least ten times. The chain uses TRBV7-9 and TRBJ2-1, with D possibly being TRBD1 (5 bases). Germline V gene data show CDR1 as SEHNR and CDR2 as FQNEAQ (reference sequence). This CDR3 is built from 15 residues. Trimming removed 3 bases at V and 0 bases at J, with 9 bases between. CDR3 protein: CASSFSQGSYNEQFF. Written as DNA, the CDR3 is TGTGCCAGCAGCTTTAGTCAGGGCTCCTACAATGAGCAGTTCTTC.

This clonotype has more than one count but fewer than ten. The chain couples TRBV6-1 to TRBJ2-7; TRBD1 aligns across 7 bases. CDR3 size: 16 residues. CDR1 and CDR2 (germline): MNHNS, SASEGT. The trim removed 6 bases at V and 4 bases at J, leaving 15 bases unmatched. The CDR3 bases are TGTGCCAGCAGCCAAGAGACAGGGTTTGGTTTGTACGAGCAGTACTTC. Amino acids: CASSQETGFGLYEQYF.

This chain connects TRBV15 to TRBJ1-4; no clear D. CDR1 is LNHNV and CDR2 is YYDKDF in the germline V gene (reference sequence). The CDR3 totals 16 residues. V lost 5 bases and J 1 base, leaving 14 bases between the germline ends. Here the CDR3 reads CATSLLNGLTNEKLFF. Written as DNA, the CDR3 is TGTGCCACCAGCCTCCTGAATGGGTTAACTAATGAAAAACTGTTTTTT. Looking up the rest from reference TRBV15 and TRBJ1-4 gives the full variable domain: DAMVIQNPRYQVTQFGKPVTLSCSQTLNHNVMYWYQQKSSQAPKLLFHYYDKDFNNEADTPDNFQSRRPNTSFCFLDIRSPGLGDTAMYLCATSLLNGLTNEKLFFGSGTQLSVL.

There are many counts of this clonotype. For the CDR3, the DNA is TGTGCCAGCTCACCGGGGGAGACCCAGTACTTC. Its translation is CASSPGETQYF. This chain links TRBV18 with TRBJ2-5; D call uncertain. CDR1 and CDR2 from the germline V gene are KGHSH and LQKENI. CDR3 length: 11 amino acids. Trimming removed 3 bases at V and 5 bases at J, with 4 bases between.

The chain couples TRBV6-1 to TRBJ2-2; 9 bases agree with TRBD2. V trimming: 8 bases; J trimming: 2 bases; junction bases outside the gene matches: 6. This CDR3 comprises 15 residues. Germline assignment: CDR1 MNHNS and CDR2 SASEGT. As DNA, the CDR3 is TGTGCCAGCTTGGCGGGGGGGCCTAACACCGGGGAGCTGTTTTTT. The encoded protein is CASLAGGPNTGELFF.

Comment on this clonotype: One end of the junction is discordant with germline, which a read error may explain. This chain connects TRBV12-3 or TRBV12-4 to TRBJ1-5; D is undetermined. CDR3 length: 16 amino acids. CDR3 DNA sequence: TGTGCCAGCAGTCTAGCCGGCAGTTATAGCAATCAGCCCCAGCATTTT. It encodes CASSLAGSYSNQPQHF.

A single count supports this clonotype. The chain is built from TRBV2 and TRBJ1-6; perhaps TRBD1 as D (5 bases). Germline-derived CDR1 and CDR2 are SNHLY and FYNNEI. The CDR3 length is 16 residues. V was shortened by 8 bases and J by 14 bases, with 28 bases between the two germline ends. The CDR3 loop reads CASVGEGPQRDLALHF. The CDR3 region has the DNA TGTGCCAGCGTGGGAGAGGGACCGCAGAGGGATCTTGCCCTCCACTTT.

The rearrangement uses TRBV12-3 or TRBV12-4 and TRBJ2-3; D gene unclear. V dropped 2 bases and J dropped 3 bases, with 9 bases sitting between them. This CDR3 has 14 residues. The CDR3 nucleotides are TGTGCCAGCAGTTTAAGGAGCCTTACAGATACGCAGTATTTT. It encodes CASSLRSLTDTQYF.

This clonotype was seen many times. The genes are TRBV9 and TRBJ2-5, with unresolved D. Deletions cut 4 bases from V and 2 bases from J, with 12 bases between. This CDR3 spans 14 amino acids. From germline, CDR1 is SGDLS and CDR2 YYNGEE. CDR3 in amino acids: CASSSYAEQETQYF. The CDR3 nucleotides are TGTGCCAGCAGCTCCTACGCGGAACAAGAGACCCAGTACTTC.

V gene TRBV7-9 combines with J gene TRBJ1-2; D is ambiguous. Trimming shortened V by 3 bases and J by 4 bases, and 9 bases separated the two germline ends. Germline V lookup: CDR1 SEHNR, CDR2 FQNEAQ (reference sequence). The CDR3 loop spans 13 amino acids. CDR3 sequence (DNA): TGTGCCAGCAGCTTTGCTGAACTCTATGGCTACACCTTC. It codes for CASSFAELYGYTF.

The chain employs TRBV28 and TRBJ2-5; 8 bases match TRBD2. The CDR3 covers 19 residues. Trimming took 3 bases from V and 1 from J; bases not matched to a gene: 16. Per germline, CDR1 MDHEN and CDR2 SYDVKM. CDR3: CASSFGFRASGTSQETQYF. As DNA, the CDR3 is TGTGCCAGCAGTTTCGGTTTTCGGGCCTCAGGGACTAGCCAAGAGACCCAGTACTTC. The variable domain in full, completed from reference TRBV28 and TRBJ2-5, reads DVKVTQSSRYLVKRTGEKVFLECVQDMDHENMFWYRQDPGLGLRLIYFSYDVKMKEKGDIPEGYSVSREKKERFSLILESASTNQTSMYLCASSFGFRASGTSQETQYFGPGTRLLVL.

The rearrangement uses TRBV27 and TRBJ2-7, with 8 bases that match TRBD1. The CDR3 totals 19 residues. Germline V CDR1 and CDR2: MNHEY, SMNVEV (reference sequence). V lost 2 bases and J lost 1; bases outside the gene matches: 16. Here the CDR3 DNA reads TGTGCCAGCAGTTTAATTCGGTTAGAGCAGGGGGCTCTATCCTACGAGCAGTACTTC. Translating it yields CASSLIRLEQGALSYEQYF.

This clonotype turned up a few times. The rearrangement joins TRBV18 to TRBJ2-7; TRBD2 matches 7 bases. CDR1 and CDR2 (germline): KGHSH, LQKENI. V shed 6 bases, J shed 6 bases, and the junction held 11 bases outside the gene matches. The CDR3 sequence is 14 residues long. CDR3 nucleotides: TGTGCCAGCTCGCCTGGGGGGGGTCCTAGCGAGCAGTACTTC. Translated: CASSPGGGPSEQYF.

This clonotype was counted between two and nine times. The rearrangement links TRBV5-1 to TRBJ2-7; TRBD1 matches 8 bases. The CDR3 has 15 residues. V trimming: 3 bases; J trimming: 3 bases; junction bases outside the gene matches: 8. In germline, CDR1 is SGHRS, CDR2 YFSETQ. CDR3 in amino acids: CASSWGRTGIYEQYF. The CDR3 nucleotides read TGCGCCAGCAGCTGGGGAAGGACAGGGATCTACGAGCAGTACTTC.

This chain links TRBV20-1 with TRBJ2-3; D ambiguous. The ends were cut back, 6 bases at V and 5 bases at J, with 12 bases in the middle. Germline assignment: CDR1 DFQATT and CDR2 SNEGSKA (reference sequence). The CDR3 loop spans 12 amino acids. CDR3 nucleotides: TGCAGTGCCAGCCGGATAGAAGATACGCAGTATTTT. This codes for CSASRIEDTQYF.

This clonotype was seen a handful of times. CDR3 nucleotide sequence: TGCAGTGCCGCCCGGCGGGGATACCGGAATGAGCAGTTCTTC. Its translation is CSAARRGYRNEQFF. This rearrangement joins TRBV20-1 to TRBJ2-1; weak D call: TRBD2 (6 bases). Germline V lookup: CDR1 DFQATT, CDR2 SNEGSKA (reference sequence). The germline V and J ends were trimmed by 6 bases and 7 bases, with 19 bases remaining between them. The CDR3 loop spans 14 amino acids.

This clonotype appeared a few times. The CDR3 region is CASSLSPGAGNEQFF. The CDR3 nucleotides are TGTGCCAGCAGCTTGTCTCCGGGGGCGGGGAATGAGCAGTTCTTC. The V call is TRBV5-5, the J call TRBJ2-1; D is tentatively TRBD1 or TRBD2 (6 bases each). Per the germline V gene, CDR1 is SGHKS and CDR2 is YYEKEE (reference sequence). V lost 1 base and J lost 7, with 15 bases in between. The CDR3 sequence is 15 residues long.

This clonotype was counted between two and nine times. The chain joins TRBV20-1 to TRBJ2-2, with 8 bases fitting TRBD1. The CDR3 sequence is 14 residues long. Looked up from germline, CDR1 is DFQATT and CDR2 is SNEGSKA (reference sequence). V dropped 2 bases and J dropped 5; count of bases not matched to a gene: 4. The chain's CDR3 is CSARSWTGTGELFF. As DNA, the CDR3 is TGCAGTGCTAGATCCTGGACAGGGACCGGGGAGCTGTTTTTT.

This chain links TRBV12-3 or TRBV12-4 with TRBJ1-1; D remains unclear. V was pared by 2 bases and J by 3 bases, with 7 bases between. The CDR3 is 13 amino acids. CDR3 in amino acids: CASSLIEYTEAFF. The CDR3 DNA reads TGTGCCAGCAGTTTAATTGAGTACACTGAAGCTTTCTTT.

This clonotype occurred a few times. The chain has TRBV19 and TRBJ2-1, with D perhaps matching TRBD1 (6 bases). Trimming removed 3 bases from V and 3 bases from J, with 15 bases in between. Germline assignment: CDR1 LNHDA and CDR2 SQIVND (reference sequence). This CDR3 region has 16 residues. The CDR3 here is CASSIRDIRGYNEQFF. The CDR3 DNA reads as TGTGCCAGTAGTATTCGGGACATCAGGGGCTACAATGAGCAGTTCTTC. The complete variable domain, with remaining parts taken from reference TRBV19 and TRBJ2-1, reads DGGITQSPKYLFRKEGQNVTLSCEQNLNHDAMYWYRQDPGQGLRLIYYSQIVNDFQKGDIAEGYSVSREKKESFPLTVTSAQKNPTAFYLCASSIRDIRGYNEQFFGPGTRLTVL.

The chain carries TRBV6-5 and TRBJ2-3; D call uncertain. The germline V gene has CDR1 MNHEY and CDR2 SVGAGI. The CDR3 contains 14 residues. Trimming shortened V by 2 bases and J by 2 bases, and 8 bases separated the two germline ends. The CDR3 loop reads CASSYAENTDTQYF. In DNA, the CDR3 is TGTGCCAGCAGTTACGCGGAAAACACAGATACGCAGTATTTT.

This clonotype was counted a few times. The chain employs TRBV4-1 and TRBJ1-2, with D possibly being TRBD1 (5 bases). The germline V and J ends were trimmed by 5 bases and 3 bases, with 16 bases remaining between them. Germline V CDR1 and CDR2: MGHRA, YSYEKL. This CDR3 contains 15 residues. CDR3 DNA sequence: TGCGCCAGCAGCTTAACTACCGGGACGGACTATGGCTACACCTTC. It is translated as CASSLTTGTDYGYTF.

The gene calls are TRBV5-1 and TRBJ2-5; unclear D gene. This CDR3 comprises 14 residues. Looked up from germline, CDR1 is SGHRS and CDR2 is YFSETQ. Trimming took 4 bases from V and 2 from J, leaving 12 bases between them. CDR3: CASSPNTPQETQYF. The CDR3 DNA reads TGCGCCAGCAGCCCGAACACTCCACAAGAGACCCAGTACTTC.

This chain joins TRBV6-2 or TRBV6-3 and TRBJ2-1; 15 positions match TRBD2. Trimming took 2 bases from V and 0 from J; bases not matched to a gene: 2. The CDR3 extends over 18 amino acids. Germline V gives CDR1 MNHEY, CDR2 SVGEGT. CDR3: CASSYGLAGGRSYNEQFF. For the CDR3, the DNA is TGTGCCAGCAGTTACGGACTAGCGGGGGGGCGCTCCTACAATGAGCAGTTCTTC.

This clonotype was counted a few times. The CDR3 DNA follows: TGTGCCAGCAGCCCGGGGACGGTCAGAGCCAAAAACATTCAGTACTTC. This encodes CASSPGTVRAKNIQYF. The gene calls are TRBV7-2 and TRBJ2-4; D may match TRBD1 or TRBD2 (5 bases each). Germline values: CDR1 SGHTA, CDR2 FQGNSA. The CDR3 totals 16 residues. Trimming left V 5 bases short and J 0 bases short, with 14 bases between. Looking up the rest from reference TRBV7-2 and TRBJ2-4 gives the full variable domain: GAGVSQSPSNKVTEKGKDVELRCDPISGHTALYWYRQSLGQGLEFLIYFQGNSAPDKSGLPSDRFSAERTGGSVSTLTIQRTQQEDSAVYLCASSPGTVRAKNIQYFGAGTRLSVL.

This clonotype was seen only a few times. The chain combines TRBV6-5 with TRBJ2-1; possibly TRBD1 for D (5 bases). V lost 3 bases and J lost 4, with 13 bases in between. The CDR3 has 15 residues. Germline V lookup: CDR1 MNHEY, CDR2 SVGAGI. Here the CDR3 reads CASSYRDSNYNEQFF. CDR3 in DNA: TGTGCCAGCAGTTATAGAGACAGTAATTACAATGAGCAGTTCTTC.

The chain has TRBV15 and TRBJ2-7; perhaps TRBD2 as D (6 bases). The germline CDR1 and CDR2 sequences are LNHNV and YYDKDF (reference sequence). With 0 bases removed from V and 2 bases from J, the gap between germline ends came to 8 bases. There are 14 residues in the CDR3. The CDR3 DNA reads as TGTGCCACCAGCAGAGAGGGAGGACCCTACGAGCAGTACTTC. Its protein product is CATSREGGPYEQYF. The full variable domain, completed using reference TRBV15 and TRBJ2-7, is DAMVIQNPRYQVTQFGKPVTLSCSQTLNHNVMYWYQQKSSQAPKLLFHYYDKDFNNEADTPDNFQSRRPNTSFCFLDIRSPGLGDTAMYLCATSREGGPYEQYFGPGTRLTVT.

V is TRBV20-1 and J is TRBJ2-7; 7 positions match TRBD1. This CDR3 has 14 amino acids. Germline V gene data show CDR1 as DFQATT and CDR2 as SNEGSKA (reference sequence). V shed 2 bases, J shed 1 base, and the junction held 5 bases outside the gene matches. The chain's CDR3 is CSARSGQKSYEQYF. The CDR3 region has the DNA TGCAGTGCTAGATCGGGACAGAAGTCCTACGAGCAGTACTTC.